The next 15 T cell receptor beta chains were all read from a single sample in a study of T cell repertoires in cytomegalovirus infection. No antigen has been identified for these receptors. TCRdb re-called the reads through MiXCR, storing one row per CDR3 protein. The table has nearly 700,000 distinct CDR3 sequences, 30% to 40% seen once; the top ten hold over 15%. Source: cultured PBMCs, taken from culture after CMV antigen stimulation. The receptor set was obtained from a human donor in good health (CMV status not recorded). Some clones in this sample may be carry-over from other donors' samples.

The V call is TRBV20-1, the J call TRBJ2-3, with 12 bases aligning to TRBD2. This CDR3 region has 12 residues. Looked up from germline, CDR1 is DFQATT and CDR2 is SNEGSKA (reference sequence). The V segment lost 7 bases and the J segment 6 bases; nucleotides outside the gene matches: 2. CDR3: CSGGTSGDTQYF. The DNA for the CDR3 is TGCAGTGGGGGGACTAGCGGGGATACGCAGTATTTT.

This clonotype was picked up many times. CDR3 sequence reads: CASSYRTGNYEQYF. In DNA form, the CDR3 reads TGTGCCAGCAGCTATAGGACCGGGAACTACGAGCAGTACTTC. The V and J genes are TRBV7-2 and TRBJ2-7; maybe TRBD2 (5 bases). Germline V gene lookup returns CDR1 SGHTA and CDR2 FQGNSA. V was trimmed by 4 bases and J by 3 bases, leaving 13 bases between them. This CDR3 region has 14 residues.

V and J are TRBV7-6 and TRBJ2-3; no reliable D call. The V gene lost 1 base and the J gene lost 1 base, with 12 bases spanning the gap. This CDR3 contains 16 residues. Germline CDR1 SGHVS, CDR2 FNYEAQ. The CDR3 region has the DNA TGTGCCAGCAGCTTAGGATTAGACTCCGGCACAGATACGCAGTATTTT. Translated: CASSLGLDSGTDTQYF.

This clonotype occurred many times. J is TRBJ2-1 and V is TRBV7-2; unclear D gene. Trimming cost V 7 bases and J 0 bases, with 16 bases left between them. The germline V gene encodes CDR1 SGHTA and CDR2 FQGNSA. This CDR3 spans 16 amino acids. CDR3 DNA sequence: TGTGCCAGCACTGGCGGTTGGTCAAGCTCCTACAATGAGCAGTTCTTC. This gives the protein CASTGGWSSSYNEQFF.

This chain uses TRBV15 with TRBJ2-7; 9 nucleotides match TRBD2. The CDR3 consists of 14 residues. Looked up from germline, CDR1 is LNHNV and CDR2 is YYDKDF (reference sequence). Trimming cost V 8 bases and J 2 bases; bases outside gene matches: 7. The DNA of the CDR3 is TGTGCCACCTCTCGGCGGGGGGGCACCTACGAGCAGTACTTC. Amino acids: CATSRRGGTYEQYF.

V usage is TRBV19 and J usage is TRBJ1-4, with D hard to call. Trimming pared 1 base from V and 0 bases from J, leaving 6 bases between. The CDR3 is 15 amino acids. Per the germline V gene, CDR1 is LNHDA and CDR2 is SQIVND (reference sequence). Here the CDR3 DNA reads TGTGCCAGTAGTATAGGACCATCAACTAATGAAAAACTGTTTTTT. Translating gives CASSIGPSTNEKLFF.

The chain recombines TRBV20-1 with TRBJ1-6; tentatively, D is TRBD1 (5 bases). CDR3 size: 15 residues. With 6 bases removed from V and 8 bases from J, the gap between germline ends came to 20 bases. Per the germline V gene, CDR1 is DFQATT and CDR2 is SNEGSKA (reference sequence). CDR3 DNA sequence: TGCAGTGCCCGGGGGACGTCGGGAGGGGATTCACCCCTCCACTTT. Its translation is CSARGTSGGDSPLHF.

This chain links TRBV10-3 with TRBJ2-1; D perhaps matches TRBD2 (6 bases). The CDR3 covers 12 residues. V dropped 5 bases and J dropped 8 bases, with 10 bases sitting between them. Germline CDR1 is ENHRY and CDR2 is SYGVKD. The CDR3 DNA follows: TGTGCCATCAGTTCCCCGGGGGATGAGCAGTTCTTC. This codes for CAISSPGDEQFF.

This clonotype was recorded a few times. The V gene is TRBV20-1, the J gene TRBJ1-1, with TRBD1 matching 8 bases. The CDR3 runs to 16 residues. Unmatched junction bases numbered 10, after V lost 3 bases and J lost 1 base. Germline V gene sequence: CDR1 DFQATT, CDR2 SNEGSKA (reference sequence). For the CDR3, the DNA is TGCAGTGCTAGCCAGACAGGGGTGGGTAAGAACACTGAAGCTTTCTTT. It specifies CSASQTGVGKNTEAFF.

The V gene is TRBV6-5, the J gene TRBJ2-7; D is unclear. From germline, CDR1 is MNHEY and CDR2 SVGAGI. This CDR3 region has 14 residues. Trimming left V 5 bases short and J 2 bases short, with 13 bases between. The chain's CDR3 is CASSTPERPYEQYF. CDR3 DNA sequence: TGTGCCAGCAGTACCCCCGAGAGGCCCTACGAGCAGTACTTC.

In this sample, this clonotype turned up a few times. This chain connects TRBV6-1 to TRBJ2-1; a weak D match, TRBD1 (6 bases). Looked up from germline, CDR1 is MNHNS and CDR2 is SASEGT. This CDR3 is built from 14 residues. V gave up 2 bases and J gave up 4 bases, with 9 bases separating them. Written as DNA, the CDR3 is TGTGCCAGCAGTGAACTTAGGGGGTACAATGAGCAGTTCTTC. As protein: CASSELRGYNEQFF.

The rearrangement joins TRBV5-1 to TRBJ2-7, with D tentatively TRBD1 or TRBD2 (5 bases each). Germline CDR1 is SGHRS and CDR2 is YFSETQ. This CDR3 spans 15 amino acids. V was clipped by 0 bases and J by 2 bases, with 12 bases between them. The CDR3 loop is CASSLGGSKAYEQYF. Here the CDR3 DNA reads TGCGCCAGCAGCTTGGGGGGGAGTAAGGCCTACGAGCAGTACTTC.

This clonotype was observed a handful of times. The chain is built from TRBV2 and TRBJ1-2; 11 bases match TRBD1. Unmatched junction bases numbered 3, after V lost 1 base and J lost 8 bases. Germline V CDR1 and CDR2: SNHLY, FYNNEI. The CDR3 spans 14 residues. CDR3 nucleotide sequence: TGTGCCAGCAGTGAAGATGGGACAGGGGGAGGCTACACCTTC. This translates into CASSEDGTGGGYTF. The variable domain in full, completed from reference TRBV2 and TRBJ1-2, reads EPEVTQTPSHQVTQMGQEVILRCVPISNHLYFYWYRQILGQKVEFLVSFYNNEISEKSEIFDDQFSVERPDGSNFTLKIRSTKLEDSAMYFCASSEDGTGGGYTFGSGTRLTVV.

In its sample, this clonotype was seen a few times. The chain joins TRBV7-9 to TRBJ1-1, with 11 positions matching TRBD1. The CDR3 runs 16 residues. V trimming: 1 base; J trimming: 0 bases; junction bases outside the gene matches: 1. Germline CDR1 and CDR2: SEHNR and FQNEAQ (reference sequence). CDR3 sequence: CASSLGDRGLNTEAFF. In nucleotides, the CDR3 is TGTGCCAGCAGCTTAGGGGACAGGGGGTTGAACACTGAAGCTTTCTTT.

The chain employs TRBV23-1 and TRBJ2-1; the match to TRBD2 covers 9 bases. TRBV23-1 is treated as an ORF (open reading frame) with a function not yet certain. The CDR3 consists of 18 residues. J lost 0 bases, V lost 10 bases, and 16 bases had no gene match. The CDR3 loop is CAIPNLAGVKSSYNEQFF. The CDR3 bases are TGCGCCATTCCTAATTTAGCGGGGGTGAAGAGCTCCTACAATGAGCAGTTCTTC.